The source of this T cell receptor beta chain is a study of vaccination and CD4 T cells after COVID-19. The germline V gene has CDR1 DFQATT and CDR2 SNEGSKA (reference sequence). Trimming shortened V by 3 bases and J by 0 bases, and 7 bases separated the two germline ends. The CDR3 runs to 13 residues. Study observations and caveats: When vaccine-specific clones from convalescent patients were examined, 304 of 307 were spike mono-reactive.

Once obtained from cultured CD4+ T cells, the DNA was sequenced using the Oncomine TCR Beta short-read assay. TCRdb processed the PCR reads anew with MiXCR; each CDR3 protein has one entry. The sample includes some 11,000 distinct CDR3 sequences, roughly 82% of them seen just once. Treatment: roughly nine-day PBMC culture with coronavirus spike peptide pools or control peptides (ViraFEST assay). Comment on this clonotype: Its cognate antigen is unknown.

Sequencing input: CD4+ T cells from blood, cultured in vitro. This sequence originates from a human donor who had recovered from COVID-19. The V and J genes are TRBV20-1 and TRBJ2-3, with D unclear. CDR3 in amino acids: CSARLTSTDTQYF. The CDR3, as DNA: TGCAGTGCTAGGCTGACTAGCACAGATACGCAGTATTTT.